This record looks at one T cell receptor beta chain sequence and its context. Method: immunoSEQ multiplex PCR; TCRdb's copy keeps in-frame clones and lacks some. Among under 100,000 clones listed, more than 90% were seen once. The data stem from a study of OX40 agonist ivuxolimab in advanced cancers. Trimming took 0 bases from V and 1 from J, leaving 13 bases between them. This CDR3 is 17 amino acids long. Germline-derived CDR1 and CDR2 are LNHDA and SQIVND (reference sequence). Specimen: CD4+ or CD8+ T cells sorted from blood, collected in a trial of the OX40 agonist ivuxolimab. The receptor was derived from an adult with an advanced solid tumor such as melanoma, head and neck, liver or kidney cancer. The rearrangement joins TRBV19 to TRBJ1-5; D ambiguous. The CDR3 is CASSIEAWRQSNQPQHF. Written as DNA, the CDR3 is TGTGCCAGTAGTATAGAAGCTTGGAGACAAAGCAATCAGCCCCAGCATTTT.